This T cell receptor (beta chain) appears in the sequencing data of a study of beta chain features in type 1 diabetes. Germline values: CDR1 MDHEN, CDR2 SYDVKM. The CDR3 extends over 12 amino acids. V lost 5 bases and J lost 6, with 11 bases in between. The entirety of the isolated RNA underwent reverse transcription, so expressed TCRB transcripts were sequenced. Some clones are missing from TCRdb's copy, which holds only in-frame ones; the method was immunoSEQ multiplex PCR. The sample has fewer than 250,000 clones, 12% to 15% seen once. This clone was observed a single time. The TCR was taken from a woman in her 40s in good health. Sequenced input: naive CD4+ T cells from blood. This chain connects TRBV28 to TRBJ2-7, with D possibly being TRBD1 (5 bases). The CDR3 loop reads CASSQGLVEQYF. DNA for the CDR3: TGTGCCAGCAGTCAGGGCCTCGTCGAGCAGTACTTC. Supplemented by reference TRBV28 and TRBJ2-7, the full variable domain reads DVKVTQSSRYLVKRTGEKVFLECVQDMDHENMFWYRQDPGLGLRLIYFSYDVKMKEKGDIPEGYSVSREKKERFSLILESASTNQTSMYLCASSQGLVEQYFGPGTRLTVT.